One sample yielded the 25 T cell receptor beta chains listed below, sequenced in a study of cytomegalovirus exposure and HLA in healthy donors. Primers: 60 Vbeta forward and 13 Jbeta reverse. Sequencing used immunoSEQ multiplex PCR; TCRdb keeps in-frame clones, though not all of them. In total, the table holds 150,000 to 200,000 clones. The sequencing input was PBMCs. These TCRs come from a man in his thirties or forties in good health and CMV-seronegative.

The CDR3 bases are TGTGCCAGCCTTAGCCCAGGGTTGAGCACTGAAGCTTTCTTT. Encoded protein: CASLSPGLSTEAFF. The chain uses TRBV6-1 and TRBJ1-1; D may be TRBD1 (5 bases). Germline CDR1 reads MNHNS; CDR2 reads SASEGT. The CDR3 covers 14 residues. The V and J ends lost 8 bases and 4 bases respectively, with 17 bases between them.

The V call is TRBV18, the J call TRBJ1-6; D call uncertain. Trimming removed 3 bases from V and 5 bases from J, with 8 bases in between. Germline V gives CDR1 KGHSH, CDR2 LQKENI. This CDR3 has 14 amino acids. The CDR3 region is CASSPDGNNSPLHF. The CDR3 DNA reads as TGTGCCAGCTCACCCGACGGGAATAATTCACCCCTCCACTTT.

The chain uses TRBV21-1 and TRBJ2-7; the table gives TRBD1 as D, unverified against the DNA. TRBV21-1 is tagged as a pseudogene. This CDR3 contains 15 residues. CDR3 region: CASSTRTGNYNEQYF. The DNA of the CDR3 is TGTGCCAGCAGCACCAGGACAGGGAATTACAACGAGCAGTACTTC.

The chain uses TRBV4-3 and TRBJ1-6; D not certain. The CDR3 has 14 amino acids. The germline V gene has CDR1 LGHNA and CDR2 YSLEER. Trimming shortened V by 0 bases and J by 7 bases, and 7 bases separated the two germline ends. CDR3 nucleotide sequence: TGCGCCAGCAGCCAAGATCAGAAGAATTCACCCCTCCACTTT. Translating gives CASSQDQKNSPLHF.

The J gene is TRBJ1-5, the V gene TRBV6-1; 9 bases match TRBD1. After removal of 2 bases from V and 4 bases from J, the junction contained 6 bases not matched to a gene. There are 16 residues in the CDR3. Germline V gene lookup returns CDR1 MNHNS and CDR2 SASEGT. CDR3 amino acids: CASSEPTGGRNQPQHF. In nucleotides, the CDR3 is TGTGCCAGCAGTGAACCGACAGGGGGTCGGAATCAGCCCCAGCATTTT.

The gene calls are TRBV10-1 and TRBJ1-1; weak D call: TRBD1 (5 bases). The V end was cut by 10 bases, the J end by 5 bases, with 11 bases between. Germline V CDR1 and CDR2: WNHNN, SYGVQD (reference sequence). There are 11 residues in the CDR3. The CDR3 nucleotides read TGCGCCATCAGAGGGGTTACTGAAGCTTTCTTT. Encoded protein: CAIRGVTEAFF.

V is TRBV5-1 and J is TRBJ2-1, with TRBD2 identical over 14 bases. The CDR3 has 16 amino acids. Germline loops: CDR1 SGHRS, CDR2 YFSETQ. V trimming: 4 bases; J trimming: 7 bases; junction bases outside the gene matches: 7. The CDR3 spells CASSPGLAGDLNEQFF. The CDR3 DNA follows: TGCGCCAGCAGCCCGGGACTAGCGGGGGACCTAAATGAGCAGTTCTTC.

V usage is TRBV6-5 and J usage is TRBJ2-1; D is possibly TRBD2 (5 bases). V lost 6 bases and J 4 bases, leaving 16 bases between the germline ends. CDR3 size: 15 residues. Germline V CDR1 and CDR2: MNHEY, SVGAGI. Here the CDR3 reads CASRLKRSQYNEQFF. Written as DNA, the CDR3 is TGTGCCAGCAGGTTAAAGCGGTCCCAATACAATGAGCAGTTCTTC.

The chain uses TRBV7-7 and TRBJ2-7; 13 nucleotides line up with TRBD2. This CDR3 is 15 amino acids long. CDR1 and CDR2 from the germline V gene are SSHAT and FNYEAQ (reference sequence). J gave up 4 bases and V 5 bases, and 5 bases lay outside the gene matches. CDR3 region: CASSPGLAGVYEQYF. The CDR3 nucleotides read TGTGCCAGCAGCCCCGGACTAGCGGGAGTATACGAGCAGTACTTC.

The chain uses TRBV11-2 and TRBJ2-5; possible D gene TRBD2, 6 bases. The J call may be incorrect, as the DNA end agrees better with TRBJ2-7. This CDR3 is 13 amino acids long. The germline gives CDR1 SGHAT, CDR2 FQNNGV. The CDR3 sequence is CASSLGLPYEQYF. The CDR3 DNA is TGTGCCAGCAGCCTGGGACTGCCCTACGAGCAGTACTTC.

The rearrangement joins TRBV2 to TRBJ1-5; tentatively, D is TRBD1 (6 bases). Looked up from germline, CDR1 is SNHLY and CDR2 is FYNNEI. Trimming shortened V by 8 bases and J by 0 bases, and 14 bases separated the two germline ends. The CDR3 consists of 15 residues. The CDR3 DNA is TGTGCCAGCGGACGGGACACTTTTAGCAATCAGCCCCAGCATTTT. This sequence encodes CASGRDTFSNQPQHF.

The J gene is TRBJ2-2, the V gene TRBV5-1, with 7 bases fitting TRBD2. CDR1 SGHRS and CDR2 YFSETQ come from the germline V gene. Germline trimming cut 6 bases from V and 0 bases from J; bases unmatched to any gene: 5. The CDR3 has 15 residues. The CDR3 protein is CASKRAGSNTGELFF. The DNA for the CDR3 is TGCGCCAGCAAACGAGCGGGGTCGAACACCGGGGAGCTGTTTTTT.

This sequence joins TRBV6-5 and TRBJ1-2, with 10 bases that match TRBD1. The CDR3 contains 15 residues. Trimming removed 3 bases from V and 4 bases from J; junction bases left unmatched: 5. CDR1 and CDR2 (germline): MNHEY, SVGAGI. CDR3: CASSYLTGGVYGYTF. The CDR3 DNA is TGTGCCAGCAGTTATTTGACAGGGGGCGTCTATGGCTACACCTTC.

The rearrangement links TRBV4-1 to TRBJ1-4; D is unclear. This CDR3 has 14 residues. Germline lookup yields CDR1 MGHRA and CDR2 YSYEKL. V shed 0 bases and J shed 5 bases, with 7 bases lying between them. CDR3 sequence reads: CASSQDPRNEKLFF. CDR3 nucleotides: TGCGCCAGCAGCCAAGATCCCAGGAATGAAAAACTGTTTTTT.

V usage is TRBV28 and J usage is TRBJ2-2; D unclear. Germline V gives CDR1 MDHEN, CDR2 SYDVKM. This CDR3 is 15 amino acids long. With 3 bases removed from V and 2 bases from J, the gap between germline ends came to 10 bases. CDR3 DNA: TGTGCCAGCAGTTTGGAACAGTTTAACACCGGGGAGCTGTTTTTT. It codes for CASSLEQFNTGELFF.

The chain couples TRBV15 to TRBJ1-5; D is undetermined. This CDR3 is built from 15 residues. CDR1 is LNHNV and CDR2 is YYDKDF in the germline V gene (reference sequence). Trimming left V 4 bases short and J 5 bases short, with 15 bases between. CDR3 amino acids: CATSTDDKVYQPQHF. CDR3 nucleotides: TGTGCCACCAGCACCGATGACAAGGTATATCAGCCCCAGCATTTT.

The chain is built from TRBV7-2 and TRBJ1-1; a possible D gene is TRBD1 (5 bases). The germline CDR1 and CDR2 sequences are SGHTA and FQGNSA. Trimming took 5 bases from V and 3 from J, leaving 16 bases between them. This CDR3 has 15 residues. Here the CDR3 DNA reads TGTGCCAGCAGCCCAGGGATGGTAGGTTACACTGAAGCTTTCTTT. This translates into CASSPGMVGYTEAFF.

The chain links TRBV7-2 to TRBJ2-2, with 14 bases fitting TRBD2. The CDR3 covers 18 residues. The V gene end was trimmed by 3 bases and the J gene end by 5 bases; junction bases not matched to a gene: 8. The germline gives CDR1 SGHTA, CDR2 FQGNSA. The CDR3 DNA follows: TGTGCCAGCAGCTTCACGACTAGCGGGGGGGCGGGGACCGGGGAGCTGTTTTTT. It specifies CASSFTTSGGAGTGELFF.

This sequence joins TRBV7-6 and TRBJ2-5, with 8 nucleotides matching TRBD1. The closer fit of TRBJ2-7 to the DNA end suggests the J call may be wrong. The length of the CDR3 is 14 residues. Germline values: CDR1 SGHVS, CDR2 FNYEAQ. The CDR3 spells CASSQGQGRDEQYF. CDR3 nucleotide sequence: TGTGCCAGCAGCCAAGGACAGGGCCGGGACGAGCAGTACTTC.

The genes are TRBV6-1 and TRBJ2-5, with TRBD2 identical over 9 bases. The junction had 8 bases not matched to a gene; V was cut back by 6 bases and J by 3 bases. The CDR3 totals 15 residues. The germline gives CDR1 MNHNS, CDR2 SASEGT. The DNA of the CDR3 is TGTGCCAGCAGGAAAGGAATAGCGGGGGAAGAGACCCAGTACTTC. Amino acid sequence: CASRKGIAGEETQYF.

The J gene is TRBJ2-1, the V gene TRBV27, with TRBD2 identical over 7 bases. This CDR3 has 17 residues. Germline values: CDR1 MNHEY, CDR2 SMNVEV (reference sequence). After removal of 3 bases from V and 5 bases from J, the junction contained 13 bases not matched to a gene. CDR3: CASSFSYGTTLNNEQFF. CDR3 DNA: TGTGCCAGCAGTTTCTCATACGGGACTACTCTTAACAATGAGCAGTTCTTC.

CDR3 loop: CASSMNTGTSLYNEQFF. For the CDR3, the DNA is TGTGCCAGCAGTATGAATACCGGGACTAGCTTATACAATGAGCAGTTCTTC. This chain uses TRBV5-6 with TRBJ2-1, with 9 bases matching TRBD2. Germline values: CDR1 SGHDT, CDR2 YYEEEE. The CDR3 is 17 residues long. The trim removed 5 bases at V and 4 bases at J, leaving 13 bases unmatched.

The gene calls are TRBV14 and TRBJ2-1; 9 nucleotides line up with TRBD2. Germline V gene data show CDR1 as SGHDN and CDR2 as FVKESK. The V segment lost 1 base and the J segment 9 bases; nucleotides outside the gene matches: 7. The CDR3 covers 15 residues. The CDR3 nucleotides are TGTGCCAGCAGCCAAGTTAGCGGGGGAATCGTTGAGCAGTTCTTC. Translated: CASSQVSGGIVEQFF.

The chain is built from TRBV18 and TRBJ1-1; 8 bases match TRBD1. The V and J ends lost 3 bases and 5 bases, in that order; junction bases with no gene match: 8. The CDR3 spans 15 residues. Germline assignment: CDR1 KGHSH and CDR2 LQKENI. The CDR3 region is CASSPNQGAGTEAFF. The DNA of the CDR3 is TGTGCCAGCTCACCTAATCAGGGGGCGGGGACTGAAGCTTTCTTT.

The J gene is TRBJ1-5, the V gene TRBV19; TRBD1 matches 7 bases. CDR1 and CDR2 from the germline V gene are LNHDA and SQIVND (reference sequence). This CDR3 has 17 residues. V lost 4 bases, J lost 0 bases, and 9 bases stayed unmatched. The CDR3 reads CASSRTGVAYSNQPQHF. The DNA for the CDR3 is TGTGCCAGTAGTAGGACAGGAGTCGCTTATAGCAATCAGCCCCAGCATTTT. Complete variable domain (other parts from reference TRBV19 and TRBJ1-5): DGGITQSPKYLFRKEGQNVTLSCEQNLNHDAMYWYRQDPGQGLRLIYYSQIVNDFQKGDIAEGYSVSREKKESFPLTVTSAQKNPTAFYLCASSRTGVAYSNQPQHFGDGTRLSIL.